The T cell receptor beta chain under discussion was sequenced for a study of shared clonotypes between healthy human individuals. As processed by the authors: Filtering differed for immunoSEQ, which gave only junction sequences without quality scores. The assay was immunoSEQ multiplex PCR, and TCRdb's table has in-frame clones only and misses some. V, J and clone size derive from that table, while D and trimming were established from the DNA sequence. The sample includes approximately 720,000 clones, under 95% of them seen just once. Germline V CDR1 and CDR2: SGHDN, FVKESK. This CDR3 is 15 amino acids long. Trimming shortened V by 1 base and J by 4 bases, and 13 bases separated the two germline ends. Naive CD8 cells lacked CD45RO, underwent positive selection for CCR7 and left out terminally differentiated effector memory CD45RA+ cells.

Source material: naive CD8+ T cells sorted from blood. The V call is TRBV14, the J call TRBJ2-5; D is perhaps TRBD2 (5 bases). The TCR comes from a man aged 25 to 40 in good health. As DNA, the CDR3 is TGTGCCAGCAGCCAAGGGTCCGGGATGGGAGAGACCCAGTACTTC. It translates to CASSQGSGMGETQYF.